This T cell receptor beta chain was obtained from a study of CD8 T cells in ankylosing spondylitis. Molecular-barcoded quantitative 5'-RACE produced these TCR beta libraries. TCRdb independently ran MiXCR on the 5' RACE reads; one entry per CDR3 protein. Here the sample spans some 240,000 distinct CDR3 sequences, about 9.1% being singletons. This clonotype was observed at least ten times. The V end was cut by 6 bases, the J end by 8 bases, with 17 bases between. CDR3 length equals 13 residues. The V gene's germline CDR1 is SGHRS and CDR2 YFSETQ. The receptor was isolated from a male donor with ankylosing spondylitis or in good health (not recorded which). The chain employs TRBV5-1 and TRBJ1-1, with D possibly matching TRBD1 (6 bases). The source material was blood, either unsorted or a sorted T cell fraction (not recorded which). DNA of the CDR3: TGCGCCAGCACACGGGGGCAGGGCGACGAAGCTTTCTTT. As protein: CASTRGQGDEAFF.